Listed below are T cell receptor beta chains from one sample, sequenced in a study of cytomegalovirus exposure and HLA in healthy donors. Sequencing used immunoSEQ multiplex PCR; TCRdb keeps in-frame clones, though not all of them. This table holds around 150,000 clones, over 60% found once. The specimen was PBMCs. The receptors originated from a woman aged 25 to 39 in good health and CMV-seronegative. Each CDR3 is given with its conserved first and last residue. The order of the fields is CDR3 DNA, CDR3 protein, V gene, D gene, clone size, J gene. The D gene is left open where the match is weak. The listing skips clone size in some rows; elsewhere it reads once, few, many or a size class.

TGTGCCAGCAGCTTGGCGGGAGGGTTGACAGATACGCAGTATTTT | CASSLAGGLTDTQYF | TRBV5-4 | TRBD2 | few | TRBJ2-3
TGTGCCAGCTCACAGGTAGACTTGAGCACAGATACGCAGTATTTT | CASSQVDLSTDTQYF | TRBV18 | . | once | TRBJ2-3
TGTGCCACCAGCAGAGAAGTGGACACTTACAATGAGCAGTTCTTC | CATSREVDTYNEQFF | TRBV15 | . | . | TRBJ2-1
TGTGCCAGCAGCTTAGAGGCAGGGAGGCCTGAAGCTTTCTTT | CASSLEAGRPEAFF | TRBV13 | . | . | TRBJ1-1
TGTGCCAGCAGTTTATTTGCAGATAGCAATCAGCCCCAGCATTTT | CASSLFADSNQPQHF | TRBV28 | . | . | TRBJ1-5
TGTGCCAGCAGCTTAGTAGCGGGTCTTGGAAACACCATATATTTT | CASSLVAGLGNTIYF | TRBV7-2 | . | . | TRBJ1-3
TGCGCCAGCAGCCAAGACGGTTCAGGGCTAGCCAAAAACATTCAGTACTTC | CASSQDGSGLAKNIQYF | TRBV4-3 | . | . | TRBJ2-4
TGTGCCAGCAGCCGGGACAGGGATCGAACTAATGAAAAACTGTTTTTT | CASSRDRDRTNEKLFF | TRBV11-3 | TRBD1 | . | TRBJ1-4
TGTGCCAGCAGCTTAGACGGGGGGCTGAATGAGCAGTTCTTC | CASSLDGGLNEQFF | TRBV7-9 | . | . | TRBJ2-1
TGTGCCAGTAGTATAACAGGGGCCGGGGAGCTGTTTTTT | CASSITGAGELFF | TRBV19 | TRBD1 | few | TRBJ2-2
TGTGCCAGCAGCTTATTTCGGGGGGCCGAGGTGGTCGGGGAGCTGTTTTTT | CASSLFRGAEVVGELFF | TRBV7-2 | . | . | TRBJ2-2
TGTGCCAGCAGTTTCGAGTCGTACACCATATATTTT | CASSFESYTIYF | TRBV11-2 | . | few | TRBJ1-3
TGTGCCATCAGTACTAGCGGGAGCACAGATACGCAGTATTTT | CAISTSGSTDTQYF | TRBV10-3 | TRBD2 | . | TRBJ2-3
TGTGCCATCAGTGAGCAGACGGGGGGTAACTATGGCTACACCTTC | CAISEQTGGNYGYTF | TRBV10-3 | . | . | TRBJ1-2
TGTGCCAGCAGCCGGACAGGGATCGGGAATTCACCCCTCCACTTT | CASSRTGIGNSPLHF | TRBV5-6 | TRBD1 | . | TRBJ1-6
TGCGCCAGCAGTCCCGGGACTAGCGCCCACAATGAGCAGTTCTTC | CASSPGTSAHNEQFF | TRBV5-1 | TRBD2 | . | TRBJ2-1
TGTGCCAGCAGCCAAGCGGGTAATCGGGATATTTATGGCTACACCTTC | CASSQAGNRDIYGYTF | TRBV4-2 | . | once | TRBJ1-2
TGCGCCAGCAGCCCAGGACTAGCGGAGTCGTACAATGAGCAGTTCTTC | CASSPGLAESYNEQFF | TRBV5-1 | TRBD2 | . | TRBJ2-1
TGTGCCAGCAGTGAATGGGGGGTGGGTTATGGCTACACCTTC | CASSEWGVGYGYTF | TRBV6-1 | . | . | TRBJ1-2
TGTGCCAGCAGAAGACAGGGATATTCCTACGAGCAGTACTTC | CASRRQGYSYEQYF | TRBV6-1 | TRBD1 | . | TRBJ2-7
TGTGCCAGCAGGGATTGGGACAGGGGGCAGGGTGAGCAGTTCTTC | CASRDWDRGQGEQFF | TRBV2 | TRBD1 | . | TRBJ2-1
TGCAGCGCTACTCACGGGGAGCTGTTTTTT | CSATHGELFF | TRBV29-1 | . | . | TRBJ2-2
TGTGCCAGCAGCCTCCAAGGGGGTTTGGGGGAAGCTTTCTTT | CASSLQGGLGEAFF | TRBV7-9 | . | . | TRBJ1-1
TGTGCCAGCAGCGAGGGGTCCCCGGCAGATACGCAGTATTTT | CASSEGSPADTQYF | TRBV9 | . | . | TRBJ2-3
TGTGCCAGCAGCCCCGGGTGGACAGACTACGAGCAGTACTTC | CASSPGWTDYEQYF | TRBV7-2 | . | . | TRBJ2-7
TGTGCCAGCAGCTCTCAGATGAACACTGAAGCTTTCTTT | CASSSQMNTEAFF | TRBV7-3 | . | . | TRBJ1-1
TGTGCCAGCAGTTACTCCCCTCCGGGAGATACGCAGTATTTT | CASSYSPPGDTQYF | TRBV6-6 | . | . | TRBJ2-3